These T cell receptor beta chains were read from a single sample in a study of response to subunit inactivated influenza vaccine. Via MiXCR, TCRdb re-called the RT-PCR reads, giving one row per CDR3 protein. The sample records approximately 160,000 distinct CDR3 sequences, around a tenth being singletons. This specimen was CD8+ T cells sorted from PBMCs, taken roughly 24 months after vaccination. The receptor set was obtained from a man in his fifties or sixties who received an inactivated influenza vaccine. Both conserved end residues are part of each CDR3. The order of the fields is D gene, clone size, J gene, V gene, CDR3 length, CDR3 protein, CDR3 DNA. The D gene is left open where the match is weak. The size of a clone is reported for some rows only, either as once, few or many, or as a class for expanded clones.

D gene: NA
clone size: NA
J gene: TRBJ2-3
V gene: TRBV12-3/TRBV12-4
CDR3 length: 17
CDR3 protein: CASNLYGELGFTDTQYF
CDR3 DNA: TGTGCCAGCAATCTTTATGGGGAGTTGGGGTTCACAGATACGCAGTATTTT

D gene: TRBD2
clone size: few
J gene: TRBJ2-7
V gene: TRBV11-2
CDR3 length: 15
CDR3 protein: CASSFLAGHPNEQYF
CDR3 DNA: TGTGCCAGCAGCTTCCTAGCGGGGCATCCCAACGAGCAGTACTTC

D gene: TRBD1
clone size: few
J gene: TRBJ2-7
V gene: TRBV4-1
CDR3 length: 15
CDR3 protein: CASSQSGGLQYEQYF
CDR3 DNA: TGCGCCAGCAGCCAATCAGGGGGCCTTCAATACGAGCAGTACTTC

D gene: TRBD1
clone size: NA
J gene: TRBJ2-7
V gene: TRBV2
CDR3 length: 15
CDR3 protein: CASKGGQPNLYEQYF
CDR3 DNA: TGTGCCAGCAAAGGGGGACAGCCGAACCTTTACGAGCAGTACTTC

D gene: TRBD2
clone size: few
J gene: TRBJ2-1
V gene: TRBV11-1
CDR3 length: 14
CDR3 protein: CASSEGLAGNEQFF
CDR3 DNA: TGTGCCAGCAGCGAGGGACTAGCGGGGAATGAGCAGTTCTTC

D gene: TRBD2
clone size: few
J gene: TRBJ2-3
V gene: TRBV4-2
CDR3 length: 16
CDR3 protein: CASSPRLAGGQDTQYF
CDR3 DNA: TGTGCCAGCAGCCCCCGGTTAGCGGGGGGGCAAGATACGCAGTATTTT

D gene: TRBD2
clone size: NA
J gene: TRBJ2-7
V gene: TRBV14
CDR3 length: 17
CDR3 protein: CASSQEVPSSGSYEQYF
CDR3 DNA: TGTGCCAGCAGCCAAGAGGTACCGTCTAGCGGGAGTTACGAGCAGTACTTC

D gene: NA
clone size: NA
J gene: TRBJ2-3
V gene: TRBV28
CDR3 length: 14
CDR3 protein: CASSLMTAMDTQYF
CDR3 DNA: TGTGCCAGCAGTTTAATGACAGCTATGGATACGCAGTATTTT

D gene: NA
clone size: NA
J gene: TRBJ2-1
V gene: TRBV20-1
CDR3 length: 14
CDR3 protein: CSARSLAHEIEQFF
CDR3 DNA: TGCAGTGCTAGGAGTCTAGCACACGAGATTGAGCAGTTCTTC

D gene: TRBD2
clone size: NA
J gene: TRBJ2-1
V gene: TRBV20-1
CDR3 length: 14
CDR3 protein: CSATRLALGNEQFF
CDR3 DNA: TGCAGTGCTACTAGACTAGCCCTTGGCAATGAGCAGTTCTTC